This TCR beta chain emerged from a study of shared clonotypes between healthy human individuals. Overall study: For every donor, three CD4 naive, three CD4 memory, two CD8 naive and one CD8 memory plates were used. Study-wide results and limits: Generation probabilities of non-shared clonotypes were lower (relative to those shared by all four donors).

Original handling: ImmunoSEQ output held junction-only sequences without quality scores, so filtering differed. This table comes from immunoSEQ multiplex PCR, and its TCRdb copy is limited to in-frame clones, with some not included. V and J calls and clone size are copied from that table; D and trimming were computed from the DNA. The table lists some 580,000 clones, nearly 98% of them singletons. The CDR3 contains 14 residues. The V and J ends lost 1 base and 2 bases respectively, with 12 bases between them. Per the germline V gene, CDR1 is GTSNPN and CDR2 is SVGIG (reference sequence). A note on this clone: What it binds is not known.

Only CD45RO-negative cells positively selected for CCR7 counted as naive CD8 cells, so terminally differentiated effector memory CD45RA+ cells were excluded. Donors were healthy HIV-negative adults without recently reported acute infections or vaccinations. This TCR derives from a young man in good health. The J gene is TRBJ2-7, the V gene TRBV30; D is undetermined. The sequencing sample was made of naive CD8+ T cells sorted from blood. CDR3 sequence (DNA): TGTGCCTGGAGTGACCTCAATCGGGCCTACGAGCAGTACTTC. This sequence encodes CAWSDLNRAYEQYF.